These T cell receptor beta chains were read from a single sample in a study of cytomegalovirus exposure and HLA in healthy donors. Clones were sequenced by immunoSEQ multiplex PCR, and TCRdb holds only the in-frame ones, with some missing. The sample records over 100,000 clones, just under 90% being singletons. The specimen sequenced was PBMCs. The receptors originated from a man aged 30 to 45 in good health and CMV-seronegative. Each CDR3 is given with its conserved first and last residue. The D gene is left open where the match is weak. Clone size is given for some rows only: seen once, a few or many times, or a class if the clone is expanded.

clone size	D gene	J gene	V gene	CDR3 DNA	CDR3 protein
-	TRBD1	TRBJ2-1	TRBV6-5	TGTGCCAGCTCAGAGGGACAGGGGTACAATGAGCAGTTCTTC	CASSEGQGYNEQFF
-	TRBD1	TRBJ1-5	TRBV11-3	TGTGCCAGCAGCGACCCCCGGGACAGGGTTTCGGTAAGCAATCAGCCCCAGCATTTT	CASSDPRDRVSVSNQPQHF
-	TRBD1	TRBJ2-7	TRBV9	TGTGCCAGCAGCCCTCGGGACAGATCCTACGAGCAGTACTTC	CASSPRDRSYEQYF
-	-	TRBJ2-5	TRBV14	TGTGCCAGCAGCCAAGGCCTCGGGGAGACCCAGTACTTC	CASSQGLGETQYF
-	-	TRBJ1-1	TRBV5-1	TGCGCCAGCAGCTTGGTTTCGCAGGTTTACATGAACACTGAAGCTTTCTTT	CASSLVSQVYMNTEAFF
-	TRBD1	TRBJ1-2	TRBV2	TGTGCCAATACAGGGGCGATTAGAAACTATGGCTACACCTTC	CANTGAIRNYGYTF
-	-	TRBJ2-7	TRBV6-5	TGTGCCAGCAGCGACAGACTTTCCTACGAGCAGTACTTC	CASSDRLSYEQYF
-	-	TRBJ1-1	TRBV6-1	TGTGCCAGCCGAGACATCCGGAACACTGAAGCTTTCTTT	CASRDIRNTEAFF
-	-	TRBJ2-1	TRBV27	TGTGCCAGCAGTTTCAGGAATTATCAGGGATCGTTTTACAATGAGCAGTTCTTC	CASSFRNYQGSFYNEQFF
few	TRBD2	TRBJ2-5	TRBV6-1	TGTGCCAGCAGTGTCCCGGGACTAGCGGGGGGCCAAGAGACCCAGTACTTC	CASSVPGLAGGQETQYF
-	TRBD1	TRBJ1-1	TRBV7-9	TGTGCCAGCAGCTTAATGGGACAGGGCCCCACTGAAGCTTTCTTT	CASSLMGQGPTEAFF
-	TRBD2	TRBJ2-7	TRBV5-1	TGCGCCAGCAGCCATCGACTAGCGGGACTGAACGAGCAGTACTTC	CASSHRLAGLNEQYF
-	TRBD1	TRBJ2-6	TRBV5-1	TGCGCCAGCAGCTTGAGTTTGAGCGGACAGGATGTCTCTGGGGCCAACGTCCTGACTTTC	CASSLSLSGQDVSGANVLTF
-	-	TRBJ2-2	TRBV7-9	TGTGCCAGCAGCTTAGATTCCTACACCGGGGAGCTGTTTTTT	CASSLDSYTGELFF
-	-	TRBJ2-1	TRBV4-1	TGCGCCAGCAGCTCGGCCGGGAAGAGCTCCTACAATGAGCAGTTCTTC	CASSSAGKSSYNEQFF
-	TRBD1	TRBJ2-5	TRBV19	TGTGCCAGTAGTCCCGGACAGGTGGGGGAGACCCAGTACTTC	CASSPGQVGETQYF
-	-	TRBJ1-5	TRBV5-5	TGTGCCAGCAGCTTGGAGACAGTCAATCAGCCCCAGCATTTT	CASSLETVNQPQHF
-	TRBD1	TRBJ2-5	TRBV6-6	TGTGCCAGCAGGTCACAGGGGGCAGGGGAGACCCAGTACTTC	CASRSQGAGETQYF
-	-	TRBJ2-1	TRBV5-1	TGCGCCAGCAGCTTGGCGGCAGGGACCTACAATGAGCAGTTCTTC	CASSLAAGTYNEQFF
-	TRBD1	TRBJ1-3	TRBV28	TGTGCCAGCAAACCTGAGACAGGGAGGAACACCATATATTTT	CASKPETGRNTIYF
-	-	TRBJ2-3	TRBV7-3	TGTGCCAGCAGCTACCTAGACAGCACAGATACGCAGTATTTT	CASSYLDSTDTQYF
once	TRBD1	TRBJ2-1	TRBV7-6	TGTGCCAGCAGCTTCGGTGACAGGGTGATTACTGAGCAGTTCTTC	CASSFGDRVITEQFF
-	-	TRBJ2-5	TRBV29-1	TGCAGCGTTGAAGATTATGGGGGGGGCTTACAAGAGACCCAGTACTTC	CSVEDYGGGLQETQYF
-	-	TRBJ2-4	TRBV28	TGTGCCAGCAGTCCAGGGGCCGGGCCGTTACACCCCACCGAAAACATTCAGTACTTC	CASSPGAGPLHPTENIQYF
-	-	TRBJ2-3	TRBV6-1	TGTGCCAGCAGTGAACGGGGTGCGGCAGATACGCAGTATTTT	CASSERGAADTQYF
-	-	TRBJ1-2	TRBV4-1	TGCGCCAGCAGCCAAGATAGCGGCAGGGCAAGGGACGGGCTACGATTCTTC	CASSQDSGRARDGLRFF
-	TRBD1	TRBJ1-6	TRBV6-5	TGTGCCAGCAGTGCGCGACAGGGCTATAATTCACCCCTCCACTTT	CASSARQGYNSPLHF
-	-	TRBJ2-1	TRBV5-1	TGCGCCAGCAGCTTGCTCGGGAACTCCTACAATGAGCAGTTCTTC	CASSLLGNSYNEQFF
-	-	TRBJ2-7	TRBV19	TGTGCCAGTAGTATGGGGGCCGAGCAGTACTTC	CASSMGAEQYF
-	TRBD1	TRBJ2-7	TRBV6-5	TGTGCCAGCAGTTACACCGGGACAGGGGGGGTCTACGAGCAGTACTTC	CASSYTGTGGVYEQYF
-	-	TRBJ1-2	TRBV15	TGTGCCACCAGCGCCTACCCACGTCGTGTTGACTATGGCTACACCTTC	CATSAYPRRVDYGYTF
-	TRBD2	TRBJ2-2	TRBV29-1	TGCAGCGTTTGGGGCGGGACTACGAACACCGGGGAGCTGTTTTTT	CSVWGGTTNTGELFF
once	-	TRBJ2-1	TRBV9	TGTGCCAGCAGCGCGACAGGACCTGGCTACAATGAGCAGTTCTTC	CASSATGPGYNEQFF
-	TRBD1	TRBJ1-2	TRBV6-5	TGTGCCAGCAGTTACTTAAAGACAGGGGGCGCCCATGGCTACACCTTC	CASSYLKTGGAHGYTF
-	-	TRBJ2-7	TRBV7-6	TGTGCCAGCAGCTTTGACAGGTCCTACGAGCAGTACTTC	CASSFDRSYEQYF
-	TRBD1	TRBJ1-5	TRBV28	TGTGCCAGCAGTCAACAGGGGATTGTTCAGCCCCAGCATTTT	CASSQQGIVQPQHF
-	-	TRBJ2-2	TRBV19	TGTGCCAGTAGTATAGATACACAGTGGGCATACACCGGGGAGCTGTTTTTT	CASSIDTQWAYTGELFF
-	TRBD1	TRBJ1-2	TRBV6-5	TGTGCCAGCAGCCCCGGACAGGGACCTCGCTATGGCTACACCTTC	CASSPGQGPRYGYTF
-	-	TRBJ1-4	TRBV12-2	TGTGCAAGTCGCTTAGGAGGGTGGCATGAAAAACTGTTTTTT	CASRLGGWHEKLFF
once	-	TRBJ1-4	TRBV18	TGTGCCAGCTCACCAGGGTATTTGGCAGGGGATGAAAAACTGTTTTTT	CASSPGYLAGDEKLFF